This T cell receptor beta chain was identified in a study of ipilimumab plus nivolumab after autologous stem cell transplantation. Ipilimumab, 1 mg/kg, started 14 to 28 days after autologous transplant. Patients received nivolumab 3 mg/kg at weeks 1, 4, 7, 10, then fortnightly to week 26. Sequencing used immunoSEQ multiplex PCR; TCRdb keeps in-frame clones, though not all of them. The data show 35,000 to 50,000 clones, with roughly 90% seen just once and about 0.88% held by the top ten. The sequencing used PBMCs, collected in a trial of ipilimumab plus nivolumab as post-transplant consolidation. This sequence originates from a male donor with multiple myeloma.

The CDR3, as DNA: TGTGCCAGTAGTGACCAGAGGACAGGGGGGCACTATGGCTACACCTTC. Residues: CASSDQRTGGHYGYTF. The V and J genes are TRBV19 and TRBJ1-2; 10 positions match TRBD1. The CDR3 loop spans 16 amino acids. CDR1 and CDR2 from the germline V gene are LNHDA and SQIVND (reference sequence). V was pared by 5 bases and J by 3 bases, with 9 bases of the junction left unmatched.